The rows below give T cell receptor beta chains drawn from one sample of a study of control samples from healthy donors and cancer patients. Profiled with immunoSEQ multiplex PCR; TCRdb holds only in-frame clones, not every one. The sample has 100,000 to 150,000 clones, 70% to 90% seen once. The sequenced sample was blood. These receptors were obtained from a man aged 45-60 years in good health. The CDR3 runs from the conserved cysteine through the conserved F or W. D genes are given only for firm matches. The size field is filled for only some rows; it gives once, few, many or a size class.

V gene: TRBV11-2; D gene: TRBD1; J gene: TRBJ2-2; clone size: .; CDR3 DNA: TGTGCCAGCAGCTACGTACAGGGGGGCACCGGGGAGCTGTTTTTT; CDR3 protein: CASSYVQGGTGELFF
V gene: TRBV19; D gene: .; J gene: TRBJ1-5; clone size: .; CDR3 DNA: TGTGCCAGTAGTAGCCCGGGGGTAGCGGATCAGCCCCAGCATTTT; CDR3 protein: CASSSPGVADQPQHF
V gene: TRBV18; D gene: .; J gene: TRBJ1-4; clone size: .; CDR3 DNA: TGTGCCAGCTCACCTGGGGGGGAAAAACTGTTTTTT; CDR3 protein: CASSPGGEKLFF
V gene: TRBV11-3; D gene: TRBD1; J gene: TRBJ1-2; clone size: .; CDR3 DNA: TGTGCCAGCAGCTTACCCTGCAGGGGGGCCGCTAACTATGGCTACACCTTC; CDR3 protein: CASSLPCRGAANYGYTF
V gene: TRBV6-6; D gene: TRBD1; J gene: TRBJ1-1; clone size: .; CDR3 DNA: TGTGCCAGCACCTGGACAGGGTTTGGTGAAGCTTTCTTT; CDR3 protein: CASTWTGFGEAFF
V gene: TRBV6-4; D gene: .; J gene: TRBJ1-4; clone size: .; CDR3 DNA: TGTCAGGGGTCCGTAACTAATGAAAAACTGTTTTTT; CDR3 protein: CQGSVTNEKLFF
V gene: TRBV5-6; D gene: .; J gene: TRBJ2-3; clone size: .; CDR3 DNA: TGTGCCAGCAGGCTGCGGGCTGGGGGAGATACGCAGTATTTT; CDR3 protein: CASRLRAGGDTQYF
V gene: TRBV6-5; D gene: .; J gene: TRBJ2-1; clone size: .; CDR3 DNA: TGTGCCAGCAGTTTCAAAACAGGGATAAATGAGCAGTTCTTC; CDR3 protein: CASSFKTGINEQFF
V gene: TRBV2; D gene: .; J gene: TRBJ1-4; clone size: .; CDR3 DNA: TGTGCCAGCAGTGAAGCGCGGGGGCGGAATGAAAAACTGTTTTTT; CDR3 protein: CASSEARGRNEKLFF
V gene: TRBV5-6; D gene: TRBD1; J gene: TRBJ2-1; clone size: .; CDR3 DNA: TGTGCCAGCACCCCCCTAGGACAGGATTACAATGAGCAGTTCTTC; CDR3 protein: CASTPLGQDYNEQFF
V gene: TRBV11-2; D gene: TRBD2; J gene: TRBJ2-2; clone size: .; CDR3 DNA: TGTGCCAGCAGCTTCCTAGCGGGGGGGCCGAACACCGGGGAGCTGTTTTTT; CDR3 protein: CASSFLAGGPNTGELFF
V gene: TRBV5-1; D gene: .; J gene: TRBJ2-5; clone size: .; CDR3 DNA: TGCGCCAGCAGCTTTGCGAAGATCCAAGAGACCCAGTACTTC; CDR3 protein: CASSFAKIQETQYF
V gene: TRBV19; D gene: .; J gene: TRBJ1-3; clone size: .; CDR3 DNA: TGTGCCAGTAGTAACGTGGCCACAGCCGAAACGATCCGAAACACCATATATTTT; CDR3 protein: CASSNVATAETIRNTIYF
V gene: TRBV18; D gene: TRBD2; J gene: TRBJ2-7; clone size: .; CDR3 DNA: TGTGCCAGCTCGCAACTAGCGGGGGGAGCCTACGAGCAGTACTTC; CDR3 protein: CASSQLAGGAYEQYF
V gene: TRBV3-1/TRBV3-2; D gene: .; J gene: TRBJ1-2; clone size: .; CDR3 DNA: TGTGCCAGCAGCCAAAGGGGAAACTATGGCTACACCTTC; CDR3 protein: CASSQRGNYGYTF
V gene: TRBV10-2; D gene: .; J gene: TRBJ1-4; clone size: .; CDR3 DNA: TGCGCAACCCGATCAACTAATGAAAAACTGTTTTTT; CDR3 protein: CATRSTNEKLFF
V gene: TRBV25-1; D gene: .; J gene: TRBJ1-2; clone size: few; CDR3 DNA: TGTGCCAGCAGTGATATATATGGGGTACGGGGCTACACCTTC; CDR3 protein: CASSDIYGVRGYTF
V gene: TRBV5-4; D gene: .; J gene: TRBJ2-2; clone size: .; CDR3 DNA: TGTGCCAGCAGCTTAATGGCAGCGAACACCGGGGAGCTGTTTTTT; CDR3 protein: CASSLMAANTGELFF
V gene: TRBV11-2; D gene: .; J gene: TRBJ1-1; clone size: .; CDR3 DNA: TGTGCCAGCAGCTCGCCTGGGGAGAACACTGAAGCTTTCTTT; CDR3 protein: CASSSPGENTEAFF
V gene: TRBV6-2/TRBV6-3; D gene: .; J gene: TRBJ1-2; clone size: few; CDR3 DNA: TGTGCCAGCAGTTACTCCCCGGACCTCGGGCGTGGCTACACCTTC; CDR3 protein: CASSYSPDLGRGYTF
V gene: TRBV5-1; D gene: TRBD2; J gene: TRBJ2-3; clone size: .; CDR3 DNA: TGCGCCAGTTCACTAGCGGGGGGGCGCACAGATACGCAGTATTTT; CDR3 protein: CASSLAGGRTDTQYF
V gene: TRBV6-5; D gene: .; J gene: TRBJ1-6; clone size: .; CDR3 DNA: TGTGCCAGCAGGGCCTTACAGGGAGGGAATTCACCCCTCCACTTT; CDR3 protein: CASRALQGGNSPLHF
V gene: TRBV16; D gene: .; J gene: TRBJ2-6; clone size: .; CDR3 DNA: TGTGCCAGCAGCCACCCAGGAGGGGACTCTGGGGCCAACGTCCTGACTTTC; CDR3 protein: CASSHPGGDSGANVLTF
V gene: TRBV7-9; D gene: .; J gene: TRBJ2-7; clone size: .; CDR3 DNA: TGTGCCAGCAGCTTAGAAAATAAGAACGAGCAGTACTTC; CDR3 protein: CASSLENKNEQYF
V gene: TRBV2; D gene: .; J gene: TRBJ1-5; clone size: .; CDR3 DNA: TGTGCCAGCAGTGACCGGGTTAATCAGCCCCAGCATTTT; CDR3 protein: CASSDRVNQPQHF
V gene: TRBV19; D gene: .; J gene: TRBJ1-6; clone size: .; CDR3 DNA: TGTGCCAGTAGTCCCAACCTGGGATCCCTCCACTTT; CDR3 protein: CASSPNLGSLHF
V gene: TRBV14; D gene: .; J gene: TRBJ2-1; clone size: .; CDR3 DNA: TGTGCCAGCAGCTTAACAGCGACACCCTACAATGAGCAGTTCTTC; CDR3 protein: CASSLTATPYNEQFF
V gene: TRBV9; D gene: .; J gene: TRBJ2-5; clone size: .; CDR3 DNA: TGTGCCAGCAGCCCAGTGAAGGGAGAGCAGTACTTC; CDR3 protein: CASSPVKGEQYF
V gene: TRBV27; D gene: .; J gene: TRBJ2-5; clone size: .; CDR3 DNA: TGTGCCAGCAGTTTGGCCAGGTGGGAAGAGACCCAGTACTTC; CDR3 protein: CASSLARWEETQYF
V gene: TRBV6-6; D gene: .; J gene: TRBJ2-5; clone size: few; CDR3 DNA: TGTGCCAGCAGTTATGACGGGGTGGGAGAGACCCAGTACTTC; CDR3 protein: CASSYDGVGETQYF
V gene: TRBV7-8; D gene: .; J gene: TRBJ1-5; clone size: .; CDR3 DNA: TGTGCCAGCAGCTTGGACAATAGCAATCAGCCCCAGCATTTT; CDR3 protein: CASSLDNSNQPQHF
V gene: TRBV20-1; D gene: .; J gene: TRBJ1-3; clone size: .; CDR3 DNA: TGCAGTGCTGGAGTGGGAAACACCATATATTTT; CDR3 protein: CSAGVGNTIYF
V gene: TRBV18; D gene: TRBD2; J gene: TRBJ2-1; clone size: .; CDR3 DNA: TGTGCCAGCTCACCACCGGCGACTAGCGGGGGGCACAGCTCCTACAATGAGCAGTTCTTC; CDR3 protein: CASSPPATSGGHSSYNEQFF
V gene: TRBV10-2; D gene: TRBD1; J gene: TRBJ1-1; clone size: .; CDR3 DNA: TGCGCCAGCAGCAATACAGGGGGCAACACTGAAGCTTTCTTT; CDR3 protein: CASSNTGGNTEAFF
V gene: TRBV29-1; D gene: TRBD2; J gene: TRBJ2-7; clone size: .; CDR3 DNA: TGCAGCGTGGCGGGGGGTTCCCCACCCTACGAGCAGTACTTC; CDR3 protein: CSVAGGSPPYEQYF
V gene: TRBV5-1; D gene: .; J gene: TRBJ1-1; clone size: .; CDR3 DNA: TGCGCCAGCAGCTTGGGGGTCAGGGGAACTGAAGCTTTCTTT; CDR3 protein: CASSLGVRGTEAFF
V gene: TRBV4-1; D gene: TRBD1; J gene: TRBJ1-2; clone size: few; CDR3 DNA: TGCGCCAGCAGCCGGACGCAGGGGGCGGACTATGGCTACACCTTC; CDR3 protein: CASSRTQGADYGYTF